A selection of T cell receptor beta chains follows, all from one sample in a study of CDR3 diversity in severe acne. TCRdb re-derived calls from the PCR reads in MiXCR, one entry per CDR3 protein. The table has about 76,000 distinct CDR3 sequences, about 54% seen once; the top ten hold 13% to 15%. Sequenced sample: blood. Source of these receptors: a male donor in good health, without acne. Both conserved end residues are part of each CDR3. A D gene is named only where the DNA matches it firmly. Clone size is not always given. Where it is, it says once, few, many or a class for expanded clones.

TRBJ2-3,TRBV7-6,.,.,CASTSRRGNTNTQCF,TGTGCCAGCACCTCCCGGCGGGGAAACACAAATACGCAGTGTTTC
TRBJ2-7,TRBV28,.,.,CASSEAGYEQYF,TGTGCCAGCAGTGAGGCGGGCTACGAGCAGTACTTC
TRBJ1-2,TRBV25-1,.,.,CASSEASGRGIYGYTF,TGTGCCAGCAGTGAAGCGAGTGGGAGGGGGATCTATGGCTACACCTTC
TRBJ1-4,TRBV5-1,many,.,CASSLSRYTGTNEKLFF,TGCGCCAGCAGCTTGAGCAGGTATACTGGAACTAATGAAAAACTGTTTTTT
TRBJ2-5,TRBV7-3,.,TRBD1,CASSERDRGRETQYF,TGTGCCAGCAGCGAACGGGACAGGGGACGAGAGACCCAGTACTTC
TRBJ1-2,TRBV7-9,.,TRBD1,CALTGGGLGYTF,TGTGCCCTTACAGGGGGCGGCCTAGGCTACACCTTC
TRBJ2-3,TRBV10-3,.,TRBD2,CAIRPSGVVVDTQYF,TGTGCCATTCGTCCTAGCGGGGTGGTCGTGGATACGCAGTATTTT
TRBJ2-5,TRBV10-3,.,.,CAIKATDNFQETQYF,TGTGCCATCAAGGCCACAGATAATTTCCAAGAGACCCAGTACTTC
TRBJ2-7,TRBV10-1,few,.,CASSHGQFDEQYF,TGCGCCAGCAGCCACGGACAGTTCGACGAGCAGTACTTC
TRBJ2-2,TRBV10-1,.,TRBD2,CASSESRRGSTGELLF,TGCGCCAGCAGTGAGTCTCGGCGGGGGTCCACCGGGGAGCTGCTTTTT
TRBJ2-7,TRBV24-1,.,TRBD2,CATSDSRTSGYEQYF,TGTGCCACCAGTGATTCTCGGACTAGCGGCTACGAGCAGTACTTC
TRBJ2-2,TRBV4-1,many,TRBD1,CASKGQGTVGELFF,TGCGCCAGCAAAGGACAGGGAACGGTCGGGGAGCTGTTTTTT
TRBJ1-2,TRBV2,few,.,CASSESSNPYGYTF,TGTGCCAGCAGTGAATCTTCGAACCCCTATGGCTACACCTTC
TRBJ2-7,TRBV3-1,.,.,CASSPGGYEQYF,TGTGCCAGCAGCCCCGGGGGCTACGAGCAGTACTTC
TRBJ2-3,TRBV7-9,.,.,CASSLAAGDTQYF,TGTGCCAGCAGCTTAGCCGCGGGGGATACGCAGTATTTT
TRBJ2-1,TRBV24-1,.,TRBD1,CATSLGQGYSYNEQFF,TGTGCCACCAGTCTCGGACAGGGTTACTCCTACAATGAGCAGTTCTTC
TRBJ1-2,TRBV20-1,few,.,CSAREVRGYTF,TGCAGTGCTAGAGAAGTGCGGGGCTACACCTTC
TRBJ2-5,TRBV6-5,.,.,CASSASRGRETQYF,TGTGCCAGCAGTGCTTCCAGGGGTAGGGAGACCCAGTACTTC
TRBJ2-2,TRBV15,few,TRBD2,CATSRRLAGGPVTGELFF,TGTGCCACCAGCAGAAGACTAGCGGGAGGGCCGGTCACCGGGGAGCTGTTTTTT
TRBJ2-5,TRBV4-2,.,.,CASSAWGETQYF,TGTGCCAGCAGCGCTTGGGGGGAGACCCAGTACTTC
TRBJ1-1,TRBV12-3/TRBV12-4,.,.,CASSRWADYDTEAFF,TGTGCCAGCAGTCGGTGGGCGGACTATGACACTGAAGCTTTCTTT
TRBJ1-2,TRBV7-9,many,.,CASSLVSRGINGYTF,TGTGCCAGCAGCTTAGTTTCCAGGGGCATTAATGGCTACACCTTC
TRBJ1-5,TRBV7-2,many,TRBD1,CASSPGTGATLVGNQPQHF,TGTGCCAGCAGCCCCGGGACAGGGGCGACCCTGGTTGGGAATCAGCCCCAGCATTTT
TRBJ1-1,TRBV19,.,.,CASSGNTEAFF,TGTGCCAGTAGTGGGAACACTGAAGCTTTCTTT
TRBJ2-5,TRBV10-3,.,TRBD1,CAIRPGQGWTGETQYF,TGTGCCATCAGGCCGGGACAGGGGTGGACCGGGGAGACCCAGTACTTC
TRBJ2-1,TRBV18,few,.,CASSTTGRGNEQFF,TGTGCCAGCTCAACCACAGGGAGGGGGAATGAGCAGTTCTTC
TRBJ1-6,TRBV6-6,.,.,CASSYRVGRNNSPLHF,TGTGCCAGCAGTTATAGGGTCGGACGGAATAATTCACCCCTCCACTTT
TRBJ2-7,TRBV25-1,.,.,CASSATDYEQYF,TGTGCCAGCAGTGCAACGGACTACGAGCAGTACTTC